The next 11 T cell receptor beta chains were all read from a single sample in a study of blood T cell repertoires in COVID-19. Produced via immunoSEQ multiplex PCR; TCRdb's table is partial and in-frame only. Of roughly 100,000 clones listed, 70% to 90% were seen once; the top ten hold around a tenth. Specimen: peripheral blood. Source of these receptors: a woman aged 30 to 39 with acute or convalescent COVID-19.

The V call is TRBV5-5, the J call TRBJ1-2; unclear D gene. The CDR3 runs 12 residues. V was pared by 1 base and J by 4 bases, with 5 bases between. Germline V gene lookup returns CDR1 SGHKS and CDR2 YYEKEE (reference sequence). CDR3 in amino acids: CASSLLSYGYTF. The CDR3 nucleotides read TGTGCCAGCAGCTTGCTCAGCTATGGCTACACCTTC.

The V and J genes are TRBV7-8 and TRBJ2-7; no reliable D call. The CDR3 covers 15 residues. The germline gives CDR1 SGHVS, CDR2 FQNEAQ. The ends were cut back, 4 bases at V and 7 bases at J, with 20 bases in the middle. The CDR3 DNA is TGTGCCAGCAGCTCGGCGGCCTCTACTAACTGGGAGCAGTACTTC. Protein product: CASSSAASTNWEQYF.

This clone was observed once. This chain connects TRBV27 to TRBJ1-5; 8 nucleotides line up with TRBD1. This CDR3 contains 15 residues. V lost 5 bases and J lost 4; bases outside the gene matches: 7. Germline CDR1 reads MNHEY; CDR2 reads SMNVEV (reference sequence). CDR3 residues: CASSPGQDGNQPQHF. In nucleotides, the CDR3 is TGTGCCAGCAGTCCGGGACAGGACGGGAATCAGCCCCAGCATTTT.

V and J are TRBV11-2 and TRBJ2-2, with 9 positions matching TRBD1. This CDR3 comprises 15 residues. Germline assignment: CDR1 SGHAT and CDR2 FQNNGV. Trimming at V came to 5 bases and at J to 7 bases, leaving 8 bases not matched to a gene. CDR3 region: CASSPRTGASGELFF. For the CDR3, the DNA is TGTGCCAGCAGCCCCCGGACAGGGGCCAGCGGGGAGCTGTTTTTT.

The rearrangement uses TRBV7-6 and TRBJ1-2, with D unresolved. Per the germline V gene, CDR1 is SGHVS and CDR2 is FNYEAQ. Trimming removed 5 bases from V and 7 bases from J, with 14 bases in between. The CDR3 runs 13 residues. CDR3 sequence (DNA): TGTGCCAGCAGCACCGGGGAACCGGGTGGCTACACCTTC. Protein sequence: CASSTGEPGGYTF.

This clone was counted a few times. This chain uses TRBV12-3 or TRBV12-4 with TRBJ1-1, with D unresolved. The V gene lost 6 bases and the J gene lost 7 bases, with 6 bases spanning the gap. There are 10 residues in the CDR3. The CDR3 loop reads CASRGLEAFF. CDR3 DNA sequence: TGTGCCAGCAGGGGCCTTGAAGCTTTCTTT.

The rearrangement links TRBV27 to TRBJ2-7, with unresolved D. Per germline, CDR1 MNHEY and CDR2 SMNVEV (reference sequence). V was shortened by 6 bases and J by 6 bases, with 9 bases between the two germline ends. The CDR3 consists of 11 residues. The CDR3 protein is CASRSPGEQYF. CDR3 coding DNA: TGTGCCAGCAGGAGTCCGGGCGAGCAGTACTTC.

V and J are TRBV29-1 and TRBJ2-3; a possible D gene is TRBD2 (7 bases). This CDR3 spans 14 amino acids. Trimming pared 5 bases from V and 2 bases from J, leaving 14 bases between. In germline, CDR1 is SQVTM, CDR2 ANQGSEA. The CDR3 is CSVSAGADTDTQYF. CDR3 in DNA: TGCAGCGTTTCGGCGGGGGCCGACACAGATACGCAGTATTTT.

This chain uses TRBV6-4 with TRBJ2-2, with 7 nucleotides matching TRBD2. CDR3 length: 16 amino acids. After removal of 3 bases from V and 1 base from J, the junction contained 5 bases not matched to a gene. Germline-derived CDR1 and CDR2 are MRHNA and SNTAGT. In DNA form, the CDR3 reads TGTGCCAGCAGTGAATCGACTAGCAAGAACACCGGGGAGCTGTTTTTT. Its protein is CASSESTSKNTGELFF.

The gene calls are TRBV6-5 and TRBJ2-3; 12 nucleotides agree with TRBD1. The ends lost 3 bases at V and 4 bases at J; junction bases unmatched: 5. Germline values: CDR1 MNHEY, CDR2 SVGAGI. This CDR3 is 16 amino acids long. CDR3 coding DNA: TGTGCCAGCAGTTATGAGGGGACAGGGGGCTCAGATACGCAGTATTTT. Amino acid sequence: CASSYEGTGGSDTQYF.

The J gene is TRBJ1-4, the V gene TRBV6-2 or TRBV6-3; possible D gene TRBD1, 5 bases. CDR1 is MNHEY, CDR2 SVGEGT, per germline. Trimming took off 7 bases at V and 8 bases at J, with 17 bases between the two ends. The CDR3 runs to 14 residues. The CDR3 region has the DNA TGTGCCAGCAACCCCGGGGGGGGGAGGGAAAAACTGTTTTTT. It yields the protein CASNPGGGREKLFF.